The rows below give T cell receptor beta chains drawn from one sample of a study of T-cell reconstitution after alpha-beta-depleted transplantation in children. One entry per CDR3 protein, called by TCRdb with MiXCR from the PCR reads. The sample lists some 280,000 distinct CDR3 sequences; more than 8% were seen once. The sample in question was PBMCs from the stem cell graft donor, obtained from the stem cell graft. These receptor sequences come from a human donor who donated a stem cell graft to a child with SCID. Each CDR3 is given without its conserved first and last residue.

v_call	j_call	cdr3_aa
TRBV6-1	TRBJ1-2	ASSPQGGENYGYT
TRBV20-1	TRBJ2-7	SASIAGGTYEQY
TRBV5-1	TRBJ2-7	ASSLGNSGTSSYEQY
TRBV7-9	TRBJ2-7	ASSLRQGGVHEQY
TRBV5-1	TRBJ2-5	ASNGGAPPETQY
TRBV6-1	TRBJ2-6	ASSKGQSGANVLT
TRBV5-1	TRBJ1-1	ASRHGQGNTEAF
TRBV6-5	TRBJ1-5	ASGQPQH
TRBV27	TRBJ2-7	ASSLSGQVYEQY
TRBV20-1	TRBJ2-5	SAGPGTEETQY
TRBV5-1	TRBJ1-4	ASSLYGEAEKLF
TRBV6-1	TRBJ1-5	ASSLGQGIGQPQH
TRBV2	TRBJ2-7	ASSGSGQGINEQY
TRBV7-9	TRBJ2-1	ASSVSGTGGYNEQF
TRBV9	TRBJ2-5	ASSTGLAGSETQY
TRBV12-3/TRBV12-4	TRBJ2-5	ASRRIPQETQY
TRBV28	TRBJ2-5	ASSHPGTQETQY
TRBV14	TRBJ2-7	ASSPDIGEQY
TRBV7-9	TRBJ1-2	ASSRTDYYGYT
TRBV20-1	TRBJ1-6	SARDQGRGKSPLH
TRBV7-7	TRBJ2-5	ASSSGVYQETQY
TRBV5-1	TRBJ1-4	ASSSRDSSTNEKLF
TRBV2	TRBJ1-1	ASNVISSGGAF
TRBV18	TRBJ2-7	ASSPTGGLYEQY
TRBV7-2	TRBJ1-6	ASSLAALRYYNSPLH
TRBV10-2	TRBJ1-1	ASSESGDTNTEAF
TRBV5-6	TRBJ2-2	ASSAGAEANTGELF
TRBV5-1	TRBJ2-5	ASSLAADRVAQETQY
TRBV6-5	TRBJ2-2	ASSYGGVGTGELF
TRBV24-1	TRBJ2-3	ATSDLAGDTDTQY
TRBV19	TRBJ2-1	ASKNRAGSGGASEQF